This entry lists 9 T cell receptor beta chains sequenced from one sample in a study of tumor and adjacent non-tumor tissue in lung cancer. A modified ARM-PCR protocol with three rounds of nested PCR amplified TCRbeta. Using its own MiXCR run on the multiplex PCR reads, TCRdb lists one record per CDR3 protein. The table shows approximately 120,000 distinct CDR3 sequences, with about 64% occurring only once. This sample's RNA came from whole unsorted tissue. This non-tumor lung sample came from over 3 cm beyond the tumor edge. The sample taken for sequencing was distant non-tumor lung tissue. The receptors derive from a man between 60 and 70 years old with non-small cell lung cancer.

Concerning this clonotype itself: This is likely a read error, given that the CDR3 carries no conserved phenylalanine or tryptophan at its end. The DNA is left out, because the CDR3 cannot be placed on it with certainty; the CDR3 is given as TCRdb lists it. This sequence joins TRBV9 and TRBJ2-2; the D call TRBD2 from the table was never checked on the DNA. The CDR3 adds up to 15 amino acids, both ends counted. Germline CDR1 is SGDLS and CDR2 is YYNGEE. The CDR3 spells CASTPGLINTGELSS.

This clonotype was seen only a few times. This may stem from a read error, because a much larger clone lies one nucleotide away. This is likely a read error, given that the CDR3 carries no conserved phenylalanine or tryptophan at its end. The rearrangement links TRBV5-4 to TRBJ2-7, with D tentatively TRBD2 (5 bases). V dropped 3 bases and J dropped 2 bases, with 12 bases sitting between them. Germline lookup yields CDR1 SGHNT and CDR2 YYREEE (reference sequence). The CDR3 spans 14 residues. The CDR3 here is CASSSQDGAYEQYL. CDR3 sequence (DNA): TGTGCCAGCAGCTCACAAGACGGGGCCTACGAGCAGTACCTC.

Note on this clonotype: At one boundary the junction diverges from the germline segment, which might be a read error. The chain couples TRBV6-2 or TRBV6-3 to TRBJ2-5; D is unclear. CDR1 and CDR2 (germline): MNHEY, SVGEGT. This CDR3 contains 14 residues. This CDR3 reads CASSQIWYQETQCF. In nucleotides, the CDR3 is TGTGCCAGCAGTCAGATATGGTACCAAGAGACCCAGTGCTTC.

This clonotype appeared many times. This chain connects TRBV4-2 to TRBJ2-3; 7 positions agree with TRBD2. The ends lost 2 bases at V and 4 bases at J; junction bases unmatched: 9. Germline V lookup: CDR1 LGHNA, CDR2 YNFKEQ. CDR3 length equals 16 residues. The CDR3, as DNA: TGTGCCAGCAGCCAACGGACTAGTGGGGTGGCAGATACGCAGTATTTT. Encoded protein: CASSQRTSGVADTQYF.

Many counts were recorded for this clonotype. This chain uses TRBV5-8 with TRBJ2-5, with 8 nucleotides matching TRBD1. This CDR3 contains 15 residues. With 3 bases clipped from V and 1 base from J, the junction kept 5 bases outside the gene matches. Germline V gene sequence: CDR1 SGHTS, CDR2 YDEGEE. The chain's CDR3 is CASSSGQEPQETQYF. CDR3 coding DNA: TGTGCCAGCAGCTCGGGACAGGAGCCCCAAGAGACCCAGTACTTC.

The V and J genes are TRBV29-1 and TRBJ2-1; 13 positions match TRBD2. The CDR3 sequence is 16 residues long. Germline values: CDR1 SQVTM, CDR2 ANQGSEA. The CDR3 sequence: CGMGGLAGAIYNEQFF. CDR3 bases: TGCGGCATGGGAGGACTAGCGGGAGCTATCTACAATGAGCAGTTCTTC.

About this clonotype itself: A much larger clone sits a single nucleotide away, making a read error possible. The V call is TRBV12-3 or TRBV12-4, the J call TRBJ1-2; 8 bases match TRBD1. J lost 4 bases, V lost 7 bases, and 17 bases had no gene match. This CDR3 comprises 17 residues. This chain's CDR3 is CASTRHGSGQGIYGYTF. For the CDR3, the DNA is TGTGCCAGCACCCGTCACGGTTCCGGACAGGGAATCTATGGCTACACCTTC.

As for this clonotype: This may be a read error, as it is one base from a much larger clone. The chain recombines TRBV5-4 with TRBJ2-5; TRBD1 aligns across 11 bases. The germline V gene has CDR1 SGHNT and CDR2 YYREEE (reference sequence). The CDR3 runs 16 residues. CDR3 sequence (DNA): TGTGCCAACAGCTACCCCGGACAGGGGGCTTCGGAGACCCAGTACTTC. Its protein product is CANSYPGQGASETQYF.

This chain uses TRBV7-9 with TRBJ2-7; D gene ambiguous. Germline CDR1 SEHNR, CDR2 FQNEAQ (reference sequence). The CDR3 has 12 residues. The V and J ends lost 2 bases and 3 bases respectively, with 5 bases between them. CDR3 amino acids: CASSLSLYEQYF. The CDR3 coding sequence is TGTGCCAGCAGCTTATCGCTCTACGAGCAGTACTTC.